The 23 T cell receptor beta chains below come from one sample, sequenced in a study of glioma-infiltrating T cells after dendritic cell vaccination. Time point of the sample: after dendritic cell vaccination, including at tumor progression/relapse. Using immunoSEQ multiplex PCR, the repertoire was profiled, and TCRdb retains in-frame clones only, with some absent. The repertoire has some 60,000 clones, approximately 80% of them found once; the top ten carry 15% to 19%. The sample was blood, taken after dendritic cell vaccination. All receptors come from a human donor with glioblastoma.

In nucleotides, the CDR3 is TGTGCCAGCAGGGCCAGCACAGATACGCAGTATTTT. This encodes CASRASTDTQYF. The chain couples TRBV7-2 to TRBJ2-3, with D unclear. The V gene's germline CDR1 is SGHTA and CDR2 FQGNSA. Trimming removed 6 bases at V and 0 bases at J, with 4 bases between. The CDR3 is 12 amino acids.

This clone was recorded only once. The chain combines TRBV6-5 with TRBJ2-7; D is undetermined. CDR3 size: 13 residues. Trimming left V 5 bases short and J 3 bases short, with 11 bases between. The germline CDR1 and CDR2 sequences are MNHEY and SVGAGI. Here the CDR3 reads CASSRVENYEQYF. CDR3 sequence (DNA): TGTGCCAGCAGTCGGGTTGAAAACTACGAGCAGTACTTC.

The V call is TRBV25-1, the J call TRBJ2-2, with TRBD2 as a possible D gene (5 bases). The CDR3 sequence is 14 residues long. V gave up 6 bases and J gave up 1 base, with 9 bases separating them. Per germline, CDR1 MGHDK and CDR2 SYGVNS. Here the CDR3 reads CASRHGENTGELFF. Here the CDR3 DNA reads TGTGCCAGCAGGCACGGGGAGAACACCGGGGAGCTGTTTTTT.

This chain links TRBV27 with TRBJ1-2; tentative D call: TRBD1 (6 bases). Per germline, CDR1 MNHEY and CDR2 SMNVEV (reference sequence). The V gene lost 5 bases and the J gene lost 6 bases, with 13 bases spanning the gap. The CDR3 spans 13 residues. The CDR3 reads CASSTYRVHGYTF. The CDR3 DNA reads TGTGCCAGCAGTACCTACAGGGTACATGGCTACACCTTC.

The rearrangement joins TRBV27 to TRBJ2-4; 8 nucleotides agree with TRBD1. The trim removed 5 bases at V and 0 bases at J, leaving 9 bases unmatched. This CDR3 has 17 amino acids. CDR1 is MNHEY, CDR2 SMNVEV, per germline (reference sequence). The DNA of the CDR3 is TGTGCCAGCAGTGATACGGACAGGGCCTTAGCCAAAAACATTCAGTACTTC. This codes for CASSDTDRALAKNIQYF.

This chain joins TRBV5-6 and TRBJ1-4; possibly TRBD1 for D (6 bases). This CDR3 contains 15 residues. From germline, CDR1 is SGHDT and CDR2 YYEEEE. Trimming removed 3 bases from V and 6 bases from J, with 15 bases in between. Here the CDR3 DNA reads TGTGCCAGCAGCTCTCAGGGGAGGGTGGATGAAAAACTGTTTTTT. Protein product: CASSSQGRVDEKLFF.

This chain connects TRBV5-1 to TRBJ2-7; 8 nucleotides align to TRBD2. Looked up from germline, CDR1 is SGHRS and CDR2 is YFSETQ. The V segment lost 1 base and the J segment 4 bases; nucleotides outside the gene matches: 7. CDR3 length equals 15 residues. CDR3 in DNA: TGCGCCAGCAGCTTGTCCCCGGGGGGGAATTACGAGCAGTACTTC. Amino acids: CASSLSPGGNYEQYF.

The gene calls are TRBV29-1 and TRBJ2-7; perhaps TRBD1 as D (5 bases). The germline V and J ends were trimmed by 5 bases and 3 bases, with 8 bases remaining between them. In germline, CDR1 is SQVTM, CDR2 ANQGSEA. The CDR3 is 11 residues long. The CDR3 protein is CSVRTLYEQYF. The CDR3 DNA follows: TGCAGCGTTAGGACACTCTACGAGCAGTACTTC.

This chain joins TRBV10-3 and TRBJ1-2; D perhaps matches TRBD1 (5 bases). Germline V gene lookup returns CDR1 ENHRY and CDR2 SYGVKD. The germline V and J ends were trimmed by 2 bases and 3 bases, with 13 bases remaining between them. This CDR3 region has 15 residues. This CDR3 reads CAISESLGDDYGYTF. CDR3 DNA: TGTGCCATCAGTGAGAGCTTAGGGGATGACTATGGCTACACCTTC.

The chain's CDR3 is CSANRRDRGGGYTF. CDR3 nucleotides: TGCAGCGCGAACCGGAGGGACAGGGGGGGTGGCTACACCTTC. This chain connects TRBV29-1 to TRBJ1-2, with TRBD1 matching 11 bases. Germline V gives CDR1 SQVTM, CDR2 ANQGSEA. The junction had 11 bases not matched to a gene; V was cut back by 7 bases and J by 7 bases. CDR3 length: 14 residues.

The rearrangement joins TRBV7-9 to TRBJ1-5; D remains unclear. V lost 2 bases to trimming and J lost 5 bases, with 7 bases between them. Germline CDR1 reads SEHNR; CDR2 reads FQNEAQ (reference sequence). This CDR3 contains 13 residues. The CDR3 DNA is TGTGCCAGCAGCTTATCCGTCGATCAGCCCCAGCATTTT. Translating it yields CASSLSVDQPQHF.

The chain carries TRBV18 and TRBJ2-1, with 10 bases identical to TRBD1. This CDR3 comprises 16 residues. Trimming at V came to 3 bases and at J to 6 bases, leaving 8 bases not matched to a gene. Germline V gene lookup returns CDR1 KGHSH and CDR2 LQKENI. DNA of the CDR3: TGTGCCAGCTCACCTAACACGGGACAGGGGTTCAATGAGCAGTTCTTC. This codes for CASSPNTGQGFNEQFF.

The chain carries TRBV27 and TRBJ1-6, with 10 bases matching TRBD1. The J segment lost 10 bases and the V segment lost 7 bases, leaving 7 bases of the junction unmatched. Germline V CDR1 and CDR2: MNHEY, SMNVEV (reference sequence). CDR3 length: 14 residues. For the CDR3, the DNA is TGTGCCAGCACACCGGGACAGGGGTACTCACCCCTCCACTTT. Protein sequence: CASTPGQGYSPLHF.

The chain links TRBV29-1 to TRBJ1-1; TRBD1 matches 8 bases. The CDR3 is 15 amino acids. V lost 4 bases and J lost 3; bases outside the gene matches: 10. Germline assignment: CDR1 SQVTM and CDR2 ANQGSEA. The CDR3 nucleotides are TGCAGCGTTGGACAGGGGCCAGGAGGGGACACTGAAGCTTTCTTT. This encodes CSVGQGPGGDTEAFF. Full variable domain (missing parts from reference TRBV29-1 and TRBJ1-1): SAVISQKPSRDICQRGTSLTIQCQVDSQVTMMFWYRQQPGQSLTLIATANQGSEATYESGFVIDKFPISRPNLTFSTLTVSNMSPEDSSIYLCSVGQGPGGDTEAFFGQGTRLTVV.

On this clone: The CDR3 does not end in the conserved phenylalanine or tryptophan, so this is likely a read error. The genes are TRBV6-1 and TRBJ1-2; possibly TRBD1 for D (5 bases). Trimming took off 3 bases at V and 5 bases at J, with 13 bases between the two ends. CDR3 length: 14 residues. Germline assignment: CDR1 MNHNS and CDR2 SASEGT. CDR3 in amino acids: CASSDLGAGYGYTL. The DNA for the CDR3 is TGTGCCAGCAGTGATTTAGGGGCAGGGTATGGCTACACCCTC.

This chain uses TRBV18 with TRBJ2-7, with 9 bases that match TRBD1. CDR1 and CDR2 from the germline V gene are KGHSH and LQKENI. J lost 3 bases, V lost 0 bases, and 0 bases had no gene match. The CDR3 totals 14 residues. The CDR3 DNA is TGTGCCAGCTCACCACCGGGACAGGGCTACGAGCAGTACTTC. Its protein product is CASSPPGQGYEQYF.

The DNA for the CDR3 is TGTGCCAGCTCACCCCAGGGGCAGGGTAATGAAAAACTGTTTTTT. Protein product: CASSPQGQGNEKLFF. The chain couples TRBV18 to TRBJ1-4, with a tentative D call TRBD1 (6 bases). The CDR3 runs 15 residues. Per the germline V gene, CDR1 is KGHSH and CDR2 is LQKENI. Trimming cost V 3 bases and J 4 bases, with 12 bases left between them.

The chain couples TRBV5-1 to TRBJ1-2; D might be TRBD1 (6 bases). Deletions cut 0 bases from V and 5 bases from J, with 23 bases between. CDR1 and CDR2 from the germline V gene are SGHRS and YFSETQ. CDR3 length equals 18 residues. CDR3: CASSLVSGDFGSGYGYTF. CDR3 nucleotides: TGCGCCAGCAGCTTGGTTTCAGGGGATTTCGGTAGCGGGTATGGCTACACCTTC. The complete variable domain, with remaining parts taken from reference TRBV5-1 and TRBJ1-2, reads KAGVTQTPRYLIKTRGQQVTLSCSPISGHRSVSWYQQTPGQGLQFLFEYFSETQRNKGNFPGRFSGRQFSNSRSEMNVSTLELGDSALYLCASSLVSGDFGSGYGYTFGSGTRLTVV.

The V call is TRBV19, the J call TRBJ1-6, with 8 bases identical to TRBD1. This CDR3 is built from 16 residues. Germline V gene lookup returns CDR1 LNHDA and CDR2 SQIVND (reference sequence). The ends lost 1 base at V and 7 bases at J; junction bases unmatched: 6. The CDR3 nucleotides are TGTGCCAGTAGTATAGCCGGGACAGGAGACAATTCACCCCTCCACTTT. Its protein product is CASSIAGTGDNSPLHF.

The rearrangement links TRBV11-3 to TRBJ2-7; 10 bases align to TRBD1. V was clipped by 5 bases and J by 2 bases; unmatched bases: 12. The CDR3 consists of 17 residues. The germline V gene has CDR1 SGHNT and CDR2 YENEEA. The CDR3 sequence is CASSPAPPGTGAYEQYF. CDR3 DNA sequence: TGTGCCAGCAGCCCCGCCCCCCCCGGGACAGGGGCCTACGAGCAGTACTTC.

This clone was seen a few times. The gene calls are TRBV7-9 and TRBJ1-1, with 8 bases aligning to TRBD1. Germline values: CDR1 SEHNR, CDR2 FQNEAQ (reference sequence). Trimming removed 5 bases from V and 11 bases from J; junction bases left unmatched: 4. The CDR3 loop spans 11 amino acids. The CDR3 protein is CASSLTGEAFF. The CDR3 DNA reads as TGTGCCAGCAGCCTGACAGGGGAGGCTTTCTTT.

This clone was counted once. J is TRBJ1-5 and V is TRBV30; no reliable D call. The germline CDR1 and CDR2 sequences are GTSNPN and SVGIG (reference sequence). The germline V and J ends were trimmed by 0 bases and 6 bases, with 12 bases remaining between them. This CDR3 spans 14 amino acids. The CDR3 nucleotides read TGTGCCTGGAGTGTGTCCGGGTTGGGTCAGCCCCAGCATTTT. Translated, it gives CAWSVSGLGQPQHF.

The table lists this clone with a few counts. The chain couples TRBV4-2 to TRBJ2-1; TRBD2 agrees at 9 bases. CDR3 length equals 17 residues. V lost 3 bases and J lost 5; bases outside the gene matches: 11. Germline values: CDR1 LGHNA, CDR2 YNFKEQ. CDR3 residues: CASSHGLTSGKNNEQFF. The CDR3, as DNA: TGTGCCAGCAGCCACGGCCTGACTAGCGGAAAAAACAATGAGCAGTTCTTC.